This T cell receptor beta chain was sequenced in a study of OX40 agonist ivuxolimab in advanced cancers. Study details: Averaging about 60 years in age, with a range of roughly 23 to 80, the cohort was about 86% male. Overall study results and limits: There were also nonresponders showing low normalized T-cell clonal expansion.

Germline-derived CDR1 and CDR2 are SGHVS and FNYEAQ. CDR3 length equals 17 residues. The trim removed 3 bases at V and 6 bases at J, leaving 10 bases unmatched. Some clones are missing from TCRdb's copy, which holds only in-frame ones; the method was immunoSEQ multiplex PCR. The table lists just over 40,000 clones, 70% to 90% of them singletons. This clone was found a few times. The antigen remains unidentified. The sequencing here drew on CD4+ or CD8+ T cells sorted from blood, taken in a trial of the OX40 agonist ivuxolimab. The gene calls are TRBV7-6 and TRBJ1-4, with 10 nucleotides matching TRBD1. The clonotype comes from an adult with an advanced solid tumor such as melanoma, head and neck, liver or kidney cancer. The CDR3 loop reads CASSFATGGLIDEKLFF. CDR3 coding DNA: TGTGCCAGCAGCTTTGCGACAGGGGGCTTGATTGATGAAAAACTGTTTTTT.